These T cell receptor beta chains were read from a single sample in a study of blood T cells in healthy people across ages. TCRdb independently ran MiXCR on the 5' RACE reads; one entry per CDR3 protein. This table has some 670,000 distinct CDR3 sequences, about 51% appearing once. Sequenced material: blood. The source is a woman of 80 years or more in good health. CDR3s include the opening cysteine and the closing phenylalanine or tryptophan. The order of the fields is clone size, D gene, V gene, CDR3 length, J gene, CDR3 DNA, CDR3 protein. A D gene is named only where the DNA matches it firmly. Size is stated for part of the rows, as once, few or many counts, or as a class when the clone is expanded.

abundance: .; d_gene: .; v_gene: TRBV29-1; len: 14; j_gene: TRBJ1-3; CDR3nt: TGCAGCGCCCTAATTTGGGGATCTGGAAACACCATATATTTT; CDR3aa: CSALIWGSGNTIYF
abundance: .; d_gene: TRBD2; v_gene: TRBV27; len: 15; j_gene: TRBJ2-1; CDR3nt: TGTGCCAGCAGTTATGGGGGACTAGGAGGGAATGAGCAGTTCTTC; CDR3aa: CASSYGGLGGNEQFF
abundance: many; d_gene: .; v_gene: TRBV12-3/TRBV12-4; len: 14; j_gene: TRBJ2-5; CDR3nt: TGTGCCAGCAGTTTAAGCCCCGGGGTAGAGACCCAGTACTTC; CDR3aa: CASSLSPGVETQYF
abundance: many; d_gene: TRBD2; v_gene: TRBV20-1; len: 15; j_gene: TRBJ2-7; CDR3nt: TGCAGTGCTAGAGATAGAACCGGGACTAGGGACGAGCAGTACTTC; CDR3aa: CSARDRTGTRDEQYF
abundance: few; d_gene: TRBD2; v_gene: TRBV11-2; len: 15; j_gene: TRBJ2-3; CDR3nt: TGTGCCAGCAGCTTAGCACTAGCGGGTTCGGATACGCAGTATTTT; CDR3aa: CASSLALAGSDTQYF
abundance: .; d_gene: TRBD2; v_gene: TRBV28; len: 15; j_gene: TRBJ2-1; CDR3nt: TGTGCCAGCAACTCCGGGACTAGAGAAAACAATGAGCAGTTCTTC; CDR3aa: CASNSGTRENNEQFF
abundance: .; d_gene: .; v_gene: TRBV12-3/TRBV12-4; len: 13; j_gene: TRBJ2-1; CDR3nt: TGTGCCAGCAGTTTAGTACAGGGCGGTGAGCAGTTCTTC; CDR3aa: CASSLVQGGEQFF
abundance: many; d_gene: .; v_gene: TRBV27; len: 14; j_gene: TRBJ1-2; CDR3nt: TGTGCCAGCAGTTTGTCACAGGTTGACTATGGCTACACCTTC; CDR3aa: CASSLSQVDYGYTF
abundance: .; d_gene: .; v_gene: TRBV7-9; len: 16; j_gene: TRBJ2-1; CDR3nt: TGTGCCAGCAGCTTAGATCCCAGGGGCGCTCTTTCCGAGCAGTTCTTC; CDR3aa: CASSLDPRGALSEQFF
abundance: .; d_gene: TRBD2; v_gene: TRBV6-6; len: 13; j_gene: TRBJ2-1; CDR3nt: TGTGCCAGCAGGGGACTAGCCCTCAATGAGCAGTTCTTC; CDR3aa: CASRGLALNEQFF
abundance: .; d_gene: .; v_gene: TRBV27; len: 15; j_gene: TRBJ2-3; CDR3nt: TGTGCCAGCAGGGAGGGGACGACGAGGGCAGATACGCAGTATTTT; CDR3aa: CASREGTTRADTQYF
abundance: few; d_gene: .; v_gene: TRBV5-1; len: 15; j_gene: TRBJ2-7; CDR3nt: TGCGCCAGCAGCCCCCCTGGGGCAAGGAACAATGAGCAGTACTTC; CDR3aa: CASSPPGARNNEQYF
abundance: .; d_gene: .; v_gene: TRBV12-1; len: 16; j_gene: TRBJ2-1; CDR3nt: TGTGCCAGCAGCTACGGACTAGCGGGGGGATCGTATGAGCAGTTCTTC; CDR3aa: CASSYGLAGGSYEQFF
abundance: .; d_gene: .; v_gene: TRBV7-9; len: 13; j_gene: TRBJ2-7; CDR3nt: TGTGCCAGCAGCTTAGACGGGATTAGCGAGCAGTACTTC; CDR3aa: CASSLDGISEQYF
abundance: .; d_gene: .; v_gene: TRBV28; len: 16; j_gene: TRBJ2-3; CDR3nt: TGTGCCAGCAGTTTACTTGGGGCAGCTCGCACAGATACGCAGTATTTT; CDR3aa: CASSLLGAARTDTQYF
abundance: many; d_gene: .; v_gene: TRBV7-2; len: 16; j_gene: TRBJ2-3; CDR3nt: TGTGCCAGCAGCTTAGCTCCTAGCGCCTACACAGATACGCAGTATTTT; CDR3aa: CASSLAPSAYTDTQYF
abundance: .; d_gene: TRBD1; v_gene: TRBV20-1; len: 17; j_gene: TRBJ1-5; CDR3nt: TGCAGTGCTAGAGAAAACGAACAGGGGACGGTCAGCCAGCCCCAGCATTTT; CDR3aa: CSARENEQGTVSQPQHF
abundance: few; d_gene: TRBD2; v_gene: TRBV20-1; len: 14; j_gene: TRBJ2-7; CDR3nt: TGCAGTGCTAGAGGGGGGGGAGTGGGCTACGAGCAGTACTTC; CDR3aa: CSARGGGVGYEQYF
abundance: many; d_gene: .; v_gene: TRBV10-3; len: 13; j_gene: TRBJ1-6; CDR3nt: TGTGCCACCCACCGCGGGGCCAATTCACCCCTCCACTTT; CDR3aa: CATHRGANSPLHF
abundance: .; d_gene: TRBD2; v_gene: TRBV12-3/TRBV12-4; len: 14; j_gene: TRBJ2-3; CDR3nt: TGTGTCAGCAGACCTAGCGGGAGGACAGATACGCAGTATTTT; CDR3aa: CVSRPSGRTDTQYF
abundance: .; d_gene: TRBD1; v_gene: TRBV29-1; len: 12; j_gene: TRBJ2-5; CDR3nt: TGCAGCGTTGAGATCCCGGGACAGGGCCGGTACTTC; CDR3aa: CSVEIPGQGRYF
abundance: few; d_gene: .; v_gene: TRBV7-2; len: 13; j_gene: TRBJ2-5; CDR3nt: TGTGCCAGCAGCCGGGACACCTACAATGAGCAGTACTTC; CDR3aa: CASSRDTYNEQYF
abundance: .; d_gene: .; v_gene: TRBV6-6; len: 15; j_gene: TRBJ2-3; CDR3nt: TGTGCCAGCAGTACCCCTAGATCCCGAGGGGATACGCAGTATTTT; CDR3aa: CASSTPRSRGDTQYF
abundance: many; d_gene: .; v_gene: TRBV15; len: 15; j_gene: TRBJ2-1; CDR3nt: TGTGCCACCAAAGTAGACAATGGAGGATACAATGAGCAGTTCTTC; CDR3aa: CATKVDNGGYNEQFF
abundance: few; d_gene: .; v_gene: TRBV9; len: 15; j_gene: TRBJ2-2; CDR3nt: TGTGCCAGCAGCGTAGAAGGGGCCAGCACCGGGGAGCTGTTTTTT; CDR3aa: CASSVEGASTGELFF
abundance: few; d_gene: .; v_gene: TRBV12-3/TRBV12-4; len: 14; j_gene: TRBJ1-6; CDR3nt: TGTGCCAGCAGTTTATCTGGGCAGGTTTCACCCCTCCACTTT; CDR3aa: CASSLSGQVSPLHF
abundance: .; d_gene: .; v_gene: TRBV7-7; len: 17; j_gene: TRBJ2-5; CDR3nt: TGTGCTAGCAGCCTGGGGGTATCCCTGGCAGTTCAAGAGACCCAGTACTTC; CDR3aa: CASSLGVSLAVQETQYF
abundance: many; d_gene: .; v_gene: TRBV29-1; len: 12; j_gene: TRBJ2-7; CDR3nt: TGCAGCGTTGGGTTGCAGGGGTACGAGCAGTACTTC; CDR3aa: CSVGLQGYEQYF
abundance: few; d_gene: .; v_gene: TRBV6-1; len: 14; j_gene: TRBJ1-2; CDR3nt: TGTGCCAGCAGCCCCAACCAGGCTAACTATGGCTACACCTTC; CDR3aa: CASSPNQANYGYTF
abundance: many; d_gene: .; v_gene: TRBV9; len: 13; j_gene: TRBJ1-2; CDR3nt: TGTGCCAGCAGCGTAGGCCTCGGGTATGGCTACACCTTC; CDR3aa: CASSVGLGYGYTF
abundance: .; d_gene: .; v_gene: TRBV20-1; len: 13; j_gene: TRBJ1-2; CDR3nt: TGCAGTGCCAAACCGGGACGCCTCTATGGCTACACCTTC; CDR3aa: CSAKPGRLYGYTF
abundance: .; d_gene: TRBD1; v_gene: TRBV12-3/TRBV12-4; len: 16; j_gene: TRBJ2-2; CDR3nt: TGTGCCAGCAGCCTATACAGGGGATTAGGCACCGGGGAGCTGTTTTTT; CDR3aa: CASSLYRGLGTGELFF
abundance: many; d_gene: TRBD1; v_gene: TRBV7-2; len: 16; j_gene: TRBJ2-3; CDR3nt: TGTGCCAGCAGCACCCAAACAGGGGTTGCGACAGATACGCAGTATTTT; CDR3aa: CASSTQTGVATDTQYF
abundance: .; d_gene: .; v_gene: TRBV7-2; len: 15; j_gene: TRBJ1-4; CDR3nt: TGTGCCAGCAGCTTAGTATCCACAACTAATGAAAAACTGTTTTTT; CDR3aa: CASSLVSTTNEKLFF
abundance: .; d_gene: TRBD1; v_gene: TRBV29-1; len: 14; j_gene: TRBJ2-5; CDR3nt: TGCAGCGTTGAAAGGACAGGTCAGCTCGAGACCCAGTACTTC; CDR3aa: CSVERTGQLETQYF
abundance: few; d_gene: .; v_gene: TRBV6-2/TRBV6-3; len: 14; j_gene: TRBJ2-1; CDR3nt: TGTGCCAACAAACAAGGCCGACAGAACAATGAGCAGTTCTTC; CDR3aa: CANKQGRQNNEQFF
abundance: many; d_gene: .; v_gene: TRBV20-1; len: 16; j_gene: TRBJ1-2; CDR3nt: TGCAGTGCTAGAGTTCCCAGCGGGGGAATTGGGTATGGCTACACCTTC; CDR3aa: CSARVPSGGIGYGYTF
abundance: .; d_gene: TRBD2; v_gene: TRBV7-9; len: 15; j_gene: TRBJ2-1; CDR3nt: TGTGCCAGCAGATCTAGCGGGGGGGGTTACAATGAGCAGTTCTTC; CDR3aa: CASRSSGGGYNEQFF
abundance: .; d_gene: .; v_gene: TRBV20-1; len: 16; j_gene: TRBJ2-4; CDR3nt: TGCAGTGCTAGGGAGTCTTGGAGGGTTGCCAAAAACATTCAGTACTTC; CDR3aa: CSARESWRVAKNIQYF
abundance: few; d_gene: .; v_gene: TRBV7-2; len: 14; j_gene: TRBJ1-1; CDR3nt: TGTGCCAGCAGCTTAGTCGGCTCTATCCCTGAAGCTTTCTTT; CDR3aa: CASSLVGSIPEAFF
abundance: .; d_gene: TRBD2; v_gene: TRBV7-2; len: 17; j_gene: TRBJ2-2; CDR3nt: TGTGCCAGCAGCTTGACTAGCGGGGGCCTTTACACCGGGGAGCTGTTTTTT; CDR3aa: CASSLTSGGLYTGELFF
abundance: .; d_gene: .; v_gene: TRBV11-1; len: 15; j_gene: TRBJ2-2; CDR3nt: TGTGCCAGCAGCAACAGGGTCGCGAACACCGGGGAGCTGTTTTTT; CDR3aa: CASSNRVANTGELFF
abundance: many; d_gene: .; v_gene: TRBV6-1; len: 17; j_gene: TRBJ2-3; CDR3nt: TGTGCCATCTCAACTTGGGGCAGGGTGCCTAGCACAGATACGCAGTATTTT; CDR3aa: CAISTWGRVPSTDTQYF
abundance: .; d_gene: .; v_gene: TRBV5-1; len: 13; j_gene: TRBJ2-7; CDR3nt: TGCGCCAGCAGCTCCCGGGTGGGGAACGAGCAGTACTTC; CDR3aa: CASSSRVGNEQYF
abundance: .; d_gene: TRBD2; v_gene: TRBV2; len: 13; j_gene: TRBJ2-1; CDR3nt: TGTGCCACCCGTGCGGGGGGAAAAAATGAGCAGTTCTTC; CDR3aa: CATRAGGKNEQFF
abundance: .; d_gene: .; v_gene: TRBV12-3/TRBV12-4; len: 14; j_gene: TRBJ1-6; CDR3nt: TGTGCCAGCAGTGCGACAGCCATTAATTCACCCCTCCACTTT; CDR3aa: CASSATAINSPLHF
abundance: many; d_gene: .; v_gene: TRBV4-1; len: 14; j_gene: TRBJ2-7; CDR3nt: TGCGCCAGCAGCCAAGATGGTTATTCCTACGAGCAGTACTTC; CDR3aa: CASSQDGYSYEQYF
abundance: .; d_gene: TRBD1; v_gene: TRBV6-2/TRBV6-3; len: 13; j_gene: TRBJ2-7; CDR3nt: TGTGCCAGCAGGCCCGACAGGGCCCACGAGCAGTACTTC; CDR3aa: CASRPDRAHEQYF
abundance: .; d_gene: .; v_gene: TRBV14; len: 14; j_gene: TRBJ2-3; CDR3nt: TGTGCCAGCAGCCAAGCAACCTCCACAGATACGCAGTATTTT; CDR3aa: CASSQATSTDTQYF
abundance: many; d_gene: .; v_gene: TRBV24-1; len: 17; j_gene: TRBJ2-7; CDR3nt: TGTGCCACCAGTGGTGGAACTCGGGACTCTAGCTCCTACGAGCAGTACTTC; CDR3aa: CATSGGTRDSSSYEQYF
abundance: few; d_gene: .; v_gene: TRBV7-9; len: 14; j_gene: TRBJ2-7; CDR3nt: TGTGCCAGCAGCCCACGGGGCGGCTACAATGAGCAGTACTTC; CDR3aa: CASSPRGGYNEQYF
abundance: many; d_gene: .; v_gene: TRBV20-1; len: 13; j_gene: TRBJ1-2; CDR3nt: TGCTTGACCCCCGACACGACGGGGTATGGCTACACCTTC; CDR3aa: CLTPDTTGYGYTF
abundance: .; d_gene: .; v_gene: TRBV12-3/TRBV12-4; len: 13; j_gene: TRBJ1-2; CDR3nt: TGTGCCAGCAGTTTGACAAATAACTATGGCTACACCTTC; CDR3aa: CASSLTNNYGYTF
abundance: .; d_gene: .; v_gene: TRBV28; len: 14; j_gene: TRBJ2-5; CDR3nt: TGTGCCAGCAAGGTCCGGGATCCCTGGGAGACCCAGTACTTC; CDR3aa: CASKVRDPWETQYF
abundance: many; d_gene: TRBD2; v_gene: TRBV5-1; len: 16; j_gene: TRBJ2-1; CDR3nt: TGCGCCAGCAGCTTGGTAGGAGGACTAGCCGCCAATGAGCAGTTCTTC; CDR3aa: CASSLVGGLAANEQFF
abundance: .; d_gene: TRBD1; v_gene: TRBV5-1; len: 15; j_gene: TRBJ2-5; CDR3nt: TGCGCCAGCAGCGGAGGACAGGGGTACCAAGAGACCCAGTACTTC; CDR3aa: CASSGGQGYQETQYF
abundance: .; d_gene: .; v_gene: TRBV5-1; len: 15; j_gene: TRBJ1-6; CDR3nt: TGCGCCAGCAGCTTGGTCGGCGAACGCAATTCACCCCTCCACTTT; CDR3aa: CASSLVGERNSPLHF
abundance: few; d_gene: TRBD1; v_gene: TRBV5-1; len: 12; j_gene: TRBJ2-7; CDR3nt: TGCGCCAGCAGCTGGACAGGGGACGAGCAGTACTTC; CDR3aa: CASSWTGDEQYF
abundance: .; d_gene: .; v_gene: TRBV10-3; len: 13; j_gene: TRBJ1-5; CDR3nt: TGTGCCATCATAGCAGATAGCAATCAGCCCCAGCATTTT; CDR3aa: CAIIADSNQPQHF
abundance: few; d_gene: .; v_gene: TRBV29-1; len: 12; j_gene: TRBJ2-1; CDR3nt: TGCAGCGTTGAAATGCCCTACAATGAGCAGTTCTTC; CDR3aa: CSVEMPYNEQFF